This T cell receptor (beta chain) appears in the sequencing data of a study of cytomegalovirus exposure and HLA in healthy donors. To note about this clone: Its specificity is unknown.

The donors, nominally healthy at sampling, likely had unrecorded immune exposures. V was clipped by 2 bases and J by 5 bases; unmatched bases: 9. Germline-derived CDR1 and CDR2 are GTSNPN and SVGIG (reference sequence). The CDR3 contains 15 residues. Primers included in the PCR were 60 Vbeta and 13 Jbeta primers. Clones were sequenced by immunoSEQ multiplex PCR, and TCRdb holds only the in-frame ones, with some missing. The sample records 100,000 to 150,000 clones, about 85% being singletons. Points from the study as a whole: V segments that were indistinguishable, TRBV6-2 and TRBV6-3 among them, were omitted from analysis. Researchers catalogued under 200 TCR beta chains as cytomegalovirus-associated.

What was sequenced was PBMCs. This rearrangement joins TRBV30 to TRBJ2-3, with 8 bases lining up with TRBD2. The TCR was taken from a man between 18 and 35 years old in good health and CMV-seropositive. For the CDR3, the DNA is TGTGCCTGGAGTCTGTCCGGGGGGGCGGGAGATACGCAGTATTTT. Translated, it gives CAWSLSGGAGDTQYF.